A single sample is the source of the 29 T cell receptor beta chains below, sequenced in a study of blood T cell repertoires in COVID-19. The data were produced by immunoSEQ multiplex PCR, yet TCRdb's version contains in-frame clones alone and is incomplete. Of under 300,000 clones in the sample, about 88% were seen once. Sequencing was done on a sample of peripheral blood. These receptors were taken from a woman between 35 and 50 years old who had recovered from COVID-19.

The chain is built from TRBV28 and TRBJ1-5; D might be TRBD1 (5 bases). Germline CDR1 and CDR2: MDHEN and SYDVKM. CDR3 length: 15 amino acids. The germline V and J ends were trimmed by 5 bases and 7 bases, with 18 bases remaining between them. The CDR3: CASSAQPAGKQPQHF. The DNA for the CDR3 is TGTGCCAGCAGTGCTCAACCTGCAGGGAAACAGCCCCAGCATTTT.

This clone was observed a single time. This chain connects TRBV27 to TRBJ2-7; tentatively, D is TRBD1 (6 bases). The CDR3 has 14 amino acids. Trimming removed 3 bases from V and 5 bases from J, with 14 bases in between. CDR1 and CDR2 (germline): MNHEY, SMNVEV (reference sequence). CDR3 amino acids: CASSFSDRKNEQYF. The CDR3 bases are TGTGCCAGCAGTTTCTCCGACAGGAAAAACGAGCAGTACTTC.

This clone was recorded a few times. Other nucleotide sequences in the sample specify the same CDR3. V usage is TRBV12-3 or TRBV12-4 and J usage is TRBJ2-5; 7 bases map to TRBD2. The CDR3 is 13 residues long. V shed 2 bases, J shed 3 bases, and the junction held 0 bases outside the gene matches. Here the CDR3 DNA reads TGTGCCAGCAGTTTAAGCGGGAAAGAGACCCAGTACTTC. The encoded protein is CASSLSGKETQYF.

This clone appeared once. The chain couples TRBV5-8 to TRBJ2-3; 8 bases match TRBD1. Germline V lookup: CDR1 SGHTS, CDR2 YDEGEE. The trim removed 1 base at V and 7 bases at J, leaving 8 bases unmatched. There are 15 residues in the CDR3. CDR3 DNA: TGTGCCAGCAGCTTGTACAGGGGGTCTCCTTATACGCAGTATTTT. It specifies CASSLYRGSPYTQYF.

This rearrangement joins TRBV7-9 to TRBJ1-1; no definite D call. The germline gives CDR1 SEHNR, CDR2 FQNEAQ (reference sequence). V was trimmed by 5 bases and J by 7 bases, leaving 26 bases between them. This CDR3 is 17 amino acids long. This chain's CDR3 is CASSQTPERDGGGEAFF. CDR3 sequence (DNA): TGTGCCAGCAGCCAAACCCCGGAGAGAGATGGAGGCGGTGAAGCTTTCTTT. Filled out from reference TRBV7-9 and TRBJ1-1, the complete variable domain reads DTGVSQNPRHKITKRGQNVTFRCDPISEHNRLYWYRQTLGQGPEFLTYFQNEAQLEKSRLLSDRFSAERPKGSFSTLEIQRTEQGDSAMYLCASSQTPERDGGGEAFFGQGTRLTVV.

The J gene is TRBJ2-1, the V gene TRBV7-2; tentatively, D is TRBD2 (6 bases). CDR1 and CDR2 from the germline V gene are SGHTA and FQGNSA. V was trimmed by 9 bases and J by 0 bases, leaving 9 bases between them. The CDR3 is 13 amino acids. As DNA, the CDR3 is TGTGCCAGTCGGGGGTTCTCCTACAATGAGCAGTTCTTC. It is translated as CASRGFSYNEQFF.

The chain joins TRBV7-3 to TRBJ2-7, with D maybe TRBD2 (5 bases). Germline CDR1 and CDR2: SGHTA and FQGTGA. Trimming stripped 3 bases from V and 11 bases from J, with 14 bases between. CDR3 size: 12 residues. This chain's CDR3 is CASSFTPGYKYF. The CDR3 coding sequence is TGTGCCAGCAGCTTTACCCCGGGGTACAAGTACTTC.

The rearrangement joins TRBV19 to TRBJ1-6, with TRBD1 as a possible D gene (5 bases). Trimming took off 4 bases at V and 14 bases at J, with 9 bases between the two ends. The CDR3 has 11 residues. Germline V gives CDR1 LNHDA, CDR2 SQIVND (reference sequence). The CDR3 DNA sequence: TGTGCCAGTAGTACAGGGTTCGCCCTCCACTTT. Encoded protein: CASSTGFALHF.

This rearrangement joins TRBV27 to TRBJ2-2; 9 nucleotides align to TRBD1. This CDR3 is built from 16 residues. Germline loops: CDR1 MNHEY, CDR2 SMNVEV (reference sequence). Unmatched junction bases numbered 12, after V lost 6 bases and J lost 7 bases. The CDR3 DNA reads TGTGCCAGCAGACGTCCGGGACAGGGATCCATCGGGGAGCTGTTTTTT. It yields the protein CASRRPGQGSIGELFF.

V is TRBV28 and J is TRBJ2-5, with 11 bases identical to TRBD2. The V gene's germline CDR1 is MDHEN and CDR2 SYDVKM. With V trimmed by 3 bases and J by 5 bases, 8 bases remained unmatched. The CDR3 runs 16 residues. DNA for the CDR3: TGTGCCAGCAGTTTTACTAGCGGGAGCTTCCGGGAGACCCAGTACTTC. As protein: CASSFTSGSFRETQYF.

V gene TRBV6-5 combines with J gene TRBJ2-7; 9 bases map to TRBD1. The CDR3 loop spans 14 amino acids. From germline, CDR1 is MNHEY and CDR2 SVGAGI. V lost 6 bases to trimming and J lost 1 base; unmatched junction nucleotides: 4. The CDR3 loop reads CASRIDRGSYEQYF. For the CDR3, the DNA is TGTGCCAGCAGAATAGACAGGGGGTCCTACGAGCAGTACTTC.

CDR3 sequence: CASRLQGEVNTGELFF. The CDR3 DNA reads as TGTGCCAGCAGGCTACAGGGGGAGGTTAACACCGGGGAGCTGTTTTTT. V is TRBV28 and J is TRBJ2-2; 8 positions agree with TRBD1. The length of the CDR3 is 16 residues. Germline V gene lookup returns CDR1 MDHEN and CDR2 SYDVKM. V shed 6 bases and J 2 bases; nucleotides not matched to a gene: 8.

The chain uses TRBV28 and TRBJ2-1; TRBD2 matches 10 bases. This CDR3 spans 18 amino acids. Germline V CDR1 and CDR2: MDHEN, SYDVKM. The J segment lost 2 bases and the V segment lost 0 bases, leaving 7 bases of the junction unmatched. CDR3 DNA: TGTGCCAGCAGTTTATGGGGTAGCGGGGGGCGGGCCTACAATGAGCAGTTCTTC. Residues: CASSLWGSGGRAYNEQFF.

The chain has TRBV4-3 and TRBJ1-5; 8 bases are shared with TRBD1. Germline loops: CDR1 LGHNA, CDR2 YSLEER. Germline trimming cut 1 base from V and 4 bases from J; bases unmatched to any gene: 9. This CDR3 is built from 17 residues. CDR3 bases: TGCGCCAGCAGCCAAGGACTACAGGGGGTAGGGAATCAGCCCCAGCATTTT. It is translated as CASSQGLQGVGNQPQHF.

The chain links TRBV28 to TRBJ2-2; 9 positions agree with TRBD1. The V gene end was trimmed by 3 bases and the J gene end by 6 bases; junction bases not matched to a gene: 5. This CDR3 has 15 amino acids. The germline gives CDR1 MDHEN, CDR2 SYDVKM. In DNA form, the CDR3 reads TGTGCCAGCAGTTTGGGACAGGGATGGGCCGGGGAGCTGTTTTTT. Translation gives CASSLGQGWAGELFF.

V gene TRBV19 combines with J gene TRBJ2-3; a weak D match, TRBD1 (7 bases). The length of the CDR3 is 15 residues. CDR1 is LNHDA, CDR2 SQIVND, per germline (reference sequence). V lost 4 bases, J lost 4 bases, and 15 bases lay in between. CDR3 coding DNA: TGTGCCAGTAGTAGGGAACAGGGGAGGTCAGATACGCAGTATTTT. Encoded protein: CASSREQGRSDTQYF.

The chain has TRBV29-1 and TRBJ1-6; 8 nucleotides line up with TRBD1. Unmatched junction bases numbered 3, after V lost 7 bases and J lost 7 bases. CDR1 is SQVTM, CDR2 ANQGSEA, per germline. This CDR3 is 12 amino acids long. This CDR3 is CSARQGNSPLHF. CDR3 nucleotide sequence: TGCAGCGCTAGACAGGGGAATTCACCCCTCCACTTT.

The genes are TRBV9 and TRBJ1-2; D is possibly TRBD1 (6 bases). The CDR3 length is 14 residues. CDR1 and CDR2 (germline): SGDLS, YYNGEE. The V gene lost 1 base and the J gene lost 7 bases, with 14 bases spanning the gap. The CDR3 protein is CASSVLDRRSGYTF. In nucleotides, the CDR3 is TGTGCCAGCAGCGTACTCGACAGGCGAAGTGGCTACACCTTC.

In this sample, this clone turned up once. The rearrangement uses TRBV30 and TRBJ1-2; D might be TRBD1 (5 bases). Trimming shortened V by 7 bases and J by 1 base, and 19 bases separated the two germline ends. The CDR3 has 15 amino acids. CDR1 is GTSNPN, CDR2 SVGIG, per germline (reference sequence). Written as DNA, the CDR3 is TGTGCCTCATCAAGGGGCAGATCAAGTAACTATGGCTACACCTTC. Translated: CASSRGRSSNYGYTF.

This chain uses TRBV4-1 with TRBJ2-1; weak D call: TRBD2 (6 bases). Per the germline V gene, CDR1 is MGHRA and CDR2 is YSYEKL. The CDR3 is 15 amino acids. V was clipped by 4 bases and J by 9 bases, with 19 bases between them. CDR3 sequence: CASSPDGSHPSEQFF. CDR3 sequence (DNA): TGCGCCAGCAGCCCTGACGGGAGCCACCCCTCTGAGCAGTTCTTC.

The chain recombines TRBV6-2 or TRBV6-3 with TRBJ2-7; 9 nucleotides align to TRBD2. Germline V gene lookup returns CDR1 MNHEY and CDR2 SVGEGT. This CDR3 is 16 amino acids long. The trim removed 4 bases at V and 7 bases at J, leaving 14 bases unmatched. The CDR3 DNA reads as TGTGCCAGCAGTTTTACAATAGCGGGAGCTCGGTGGGAGCAGTACTTC. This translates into CASSFTIAGARWEQYF.

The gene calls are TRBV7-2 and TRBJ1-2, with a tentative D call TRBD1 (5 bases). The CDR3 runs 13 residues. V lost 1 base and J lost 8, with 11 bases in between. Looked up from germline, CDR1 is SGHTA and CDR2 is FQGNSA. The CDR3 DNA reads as TGTGCCAGCAGCTTAGGGGGCAGTCAAGGCTACACCTTC. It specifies CASSLGGSQGYTF.

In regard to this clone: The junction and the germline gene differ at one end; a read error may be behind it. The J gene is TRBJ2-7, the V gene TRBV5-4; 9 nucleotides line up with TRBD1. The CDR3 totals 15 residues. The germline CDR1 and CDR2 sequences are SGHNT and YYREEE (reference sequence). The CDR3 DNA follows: TGTGCCAGCAGCTTAGGTGACAGGGGGTCCTCCGAGCAGTACTTC. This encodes CASSLGDRGSSEQYF.

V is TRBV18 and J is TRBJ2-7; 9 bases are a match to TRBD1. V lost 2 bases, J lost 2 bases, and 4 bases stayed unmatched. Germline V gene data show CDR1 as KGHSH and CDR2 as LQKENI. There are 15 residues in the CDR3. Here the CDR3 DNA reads TGTGCCAGCTCACCAGACAGGGGGTTCGCCTACGAGCAGTACTTC. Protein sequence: CASSPDRGFAYEQYF.

CDR3 region: CSVAVSYEQYF. The CDR3 bases are TGCAGCGTTGCCGTGTCCTACGAGCAGTACTTC. V usage is TRBV29-1 and J usage is TRBJ2-7; D remains ambiguous. The V gene's germline CDR1 is SQVTM and CDR2 ANQGSEA. The CDR3 sequence is 11 residues long. Trimming cost V 4 bases and J 1 base, with 5 bases left between them.

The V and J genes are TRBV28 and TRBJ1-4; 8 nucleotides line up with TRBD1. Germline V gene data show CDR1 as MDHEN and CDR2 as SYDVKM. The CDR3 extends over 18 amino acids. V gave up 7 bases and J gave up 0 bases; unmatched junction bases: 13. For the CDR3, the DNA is TGTGCCAGCACCCCAATAGGGGACAGGATAGCAACTAATGAAAAACTGTTTTTT. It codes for CASTPIGDRIATNEKLFF.

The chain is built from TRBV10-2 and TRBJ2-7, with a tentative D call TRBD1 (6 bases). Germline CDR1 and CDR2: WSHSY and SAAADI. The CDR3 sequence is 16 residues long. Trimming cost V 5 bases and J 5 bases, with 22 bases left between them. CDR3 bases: TGCGCCAGCAGTCGTATCGCATACAGGGCCCGGAACGAGCAGTACTTC. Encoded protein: CASSRIAYRARNEQYF.

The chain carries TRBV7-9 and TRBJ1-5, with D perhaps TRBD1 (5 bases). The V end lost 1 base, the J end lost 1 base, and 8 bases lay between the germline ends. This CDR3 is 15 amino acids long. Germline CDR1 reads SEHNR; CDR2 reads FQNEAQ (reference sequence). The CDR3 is CASSLEGISNQPQHF. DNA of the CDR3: TGTGCCAGCAGCTTAGAGGGGATCAGCAATCAGCCCCAGCATTTT.

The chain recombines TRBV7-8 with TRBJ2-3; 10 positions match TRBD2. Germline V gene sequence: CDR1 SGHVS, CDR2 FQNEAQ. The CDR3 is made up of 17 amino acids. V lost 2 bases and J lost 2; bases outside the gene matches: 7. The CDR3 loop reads CASSLPRSGRATDTQYF. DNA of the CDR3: TGTGCCAGCAGCTTACCGAGAAGCGGGAGGGCCACAGATACGCAGTATTTT.